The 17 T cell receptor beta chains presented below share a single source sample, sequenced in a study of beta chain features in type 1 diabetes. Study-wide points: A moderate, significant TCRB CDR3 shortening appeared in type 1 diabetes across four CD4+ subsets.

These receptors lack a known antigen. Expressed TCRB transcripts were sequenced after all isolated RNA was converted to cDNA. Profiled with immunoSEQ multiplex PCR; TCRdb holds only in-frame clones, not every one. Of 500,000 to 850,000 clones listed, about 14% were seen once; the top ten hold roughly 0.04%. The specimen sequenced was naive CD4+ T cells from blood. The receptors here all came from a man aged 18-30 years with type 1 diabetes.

DNA of the CDR3: TGCGCCAGCAGCTTAACCGACGGATACACTGAAGCTTTCTTT. It specifies CASSLTDGYTEAFF. The J gene is TRBJ1-1, the V gene TRBV5-1, with D hard to call. V was trimmed by 2 bases and J by 3 bases, leaving 11 bases between them. The CDR3 contains 14 residues. The germline CDR1 and CDR2 sequences are SGHRS and YFSETQ.

The CDR3 DNA sequence: TGTGCCAGCAGCTTCGTAGATAGCAATCAGCCCCAGCATTTT. Translation: CASSFVDSNQPQHF. The genes are TRBV7-2 and TRBJ1-5, with D hard to call. The germline V and J ends were trimmed by 3 bases and 0 bases, with 6 bases remaining between them. Per the germline V gene, CDR1 is SGHTA and CDR2 is FQGNSA. The CDR3 is made up of 14 amino acids.

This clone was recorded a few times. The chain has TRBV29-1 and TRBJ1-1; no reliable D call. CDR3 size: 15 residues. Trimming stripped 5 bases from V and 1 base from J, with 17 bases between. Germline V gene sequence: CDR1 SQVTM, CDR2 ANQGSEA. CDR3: CSVFYKLRENTEAFF. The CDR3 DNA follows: TGCAGCGTTTTCTACAAACTTAGGGAGAACACTGAAGCTTTCTTT. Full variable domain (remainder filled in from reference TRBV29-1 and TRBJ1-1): SAVISQKPSRDICQRGTSLTIQCQVDSQVTMMFWYRQQPGQSLTLIATANQGSEATYESGFVIDKFPISRPNLTFSTLTVSNMSPEDSSIYLCSVFYKLRENTEAFFGQGTRLTVV.

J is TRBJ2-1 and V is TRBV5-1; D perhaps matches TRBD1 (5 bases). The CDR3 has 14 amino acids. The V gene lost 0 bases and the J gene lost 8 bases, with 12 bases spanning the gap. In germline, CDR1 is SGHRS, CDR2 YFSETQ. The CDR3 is CASSLAGRVYEQFF. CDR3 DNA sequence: TGCGCCAGCAGCTTGGCCGGCAGGGTGTATGAGCAGTTCTTC.

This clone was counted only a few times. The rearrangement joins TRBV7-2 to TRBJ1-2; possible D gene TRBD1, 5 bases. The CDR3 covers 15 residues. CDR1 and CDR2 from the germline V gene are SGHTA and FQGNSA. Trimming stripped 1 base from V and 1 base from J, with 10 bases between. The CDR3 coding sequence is TGTGCCAGCAGCTTAGGACCAGGGCTTAACTATGGCTACACCTTC. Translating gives CASSLGPGLNYGYTF. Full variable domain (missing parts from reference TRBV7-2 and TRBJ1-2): GAGVSQSPSNKVTEKGKDVELRCDPISGHTALYWYRQSLGQGLEFLIYFQGNSAPDKSGLPSDRFSAERTGGSVSTLTIQRTQQEDSAVYLCASSLGPGLNYGYTFGSGTRLTVV.

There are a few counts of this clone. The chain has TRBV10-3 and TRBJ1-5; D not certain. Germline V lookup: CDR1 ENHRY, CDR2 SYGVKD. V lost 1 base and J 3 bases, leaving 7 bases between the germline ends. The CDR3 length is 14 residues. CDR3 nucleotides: TGTGCCATCAGTGAGTTGGGGTACAATCAGCCCCAGCATTTT. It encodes CAISELGYNQPQHF.

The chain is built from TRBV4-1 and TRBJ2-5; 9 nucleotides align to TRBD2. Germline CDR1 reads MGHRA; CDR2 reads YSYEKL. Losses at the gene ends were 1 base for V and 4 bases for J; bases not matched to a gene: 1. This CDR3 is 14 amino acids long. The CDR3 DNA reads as TGCGCCAGCAGCCAAGGTAGCGGGAGAGAGACCCAGTACTTC. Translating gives CASSQGSGRETQYF.

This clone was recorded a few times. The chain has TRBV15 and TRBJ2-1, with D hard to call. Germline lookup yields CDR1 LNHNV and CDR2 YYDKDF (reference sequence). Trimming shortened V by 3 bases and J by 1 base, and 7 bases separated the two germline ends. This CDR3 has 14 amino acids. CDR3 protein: CATSRSESYNEQFF. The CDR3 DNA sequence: TGTGCCACCAGCAGGTCCGAATCCTACAATGAGCAGTTCTTC.

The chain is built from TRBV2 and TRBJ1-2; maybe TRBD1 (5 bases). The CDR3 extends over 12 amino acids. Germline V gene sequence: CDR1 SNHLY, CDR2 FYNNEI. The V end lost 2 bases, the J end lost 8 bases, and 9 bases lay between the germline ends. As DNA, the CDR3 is TGTGCCAGCAGTGAAAGGGGTTTGGGCTACACCTTC. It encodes CASSERGLGYTF.

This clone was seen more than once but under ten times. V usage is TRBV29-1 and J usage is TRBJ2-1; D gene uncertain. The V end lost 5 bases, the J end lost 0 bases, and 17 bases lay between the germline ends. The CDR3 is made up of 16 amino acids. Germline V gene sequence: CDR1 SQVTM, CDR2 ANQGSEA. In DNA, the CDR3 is TGCAGCGTTTCTTCAGCAGGACGAGGCTCCTACAATGAGCAGTTCTTC. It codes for CSVSSAGRGSYNEQFF.

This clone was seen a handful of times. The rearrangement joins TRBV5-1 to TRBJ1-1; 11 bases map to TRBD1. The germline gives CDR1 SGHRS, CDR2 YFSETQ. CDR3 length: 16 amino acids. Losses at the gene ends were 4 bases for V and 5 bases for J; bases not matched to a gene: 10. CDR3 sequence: CASSPGQGASLTEAFF. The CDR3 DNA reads TGCGCCAGCAGCCCAGGACAGGGGGCGAGTTTGACTGAAGCTTTCTTT.

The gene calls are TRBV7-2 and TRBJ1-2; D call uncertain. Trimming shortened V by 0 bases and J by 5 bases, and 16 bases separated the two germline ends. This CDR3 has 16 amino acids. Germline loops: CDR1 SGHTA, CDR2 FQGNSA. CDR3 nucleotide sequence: TGTGCCAGCAGCTTAGCCGTCGCACTTACTCCATATGGCTACACCTTC. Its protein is CASSLAVALTPYGYTF.

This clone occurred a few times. The CDR3 region is CASSTLIAGEGETQYF. Here the CDR3 DNA reads TGTGCCAGCTCAACGTTGATAGCGGGAGAAGGAGAGACCCAGTACTTC. The chain links TRBV18 to TRBJ2-5, with 9 nucleotides matching TRBD2. The length of the CDR3 is 16 residues. Trimming took 5 bases from V and 4 from J; bases not matched to a gene: 11. CDR1 and CDR2 from the germline V gene are KGHSH and LQKENI.

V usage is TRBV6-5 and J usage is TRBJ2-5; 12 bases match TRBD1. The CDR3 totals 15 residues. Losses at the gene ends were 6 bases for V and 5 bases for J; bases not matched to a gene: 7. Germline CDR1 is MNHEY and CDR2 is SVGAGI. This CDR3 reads CASRTGTGGRETQYF. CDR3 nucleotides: TGTGCCAGCAGAACCGGGACAGGGGGCAGGGAGACCCAGTACTTC.

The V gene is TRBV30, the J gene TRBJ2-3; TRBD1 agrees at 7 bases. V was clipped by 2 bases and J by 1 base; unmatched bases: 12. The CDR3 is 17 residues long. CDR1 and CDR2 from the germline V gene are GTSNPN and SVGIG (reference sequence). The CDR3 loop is CAWSPGDRPARTDTQYF. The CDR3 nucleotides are TGTGCCTGGAGTCCAGGGGACAGACCAGCCCGCACAGATACGCAGTATTTT.

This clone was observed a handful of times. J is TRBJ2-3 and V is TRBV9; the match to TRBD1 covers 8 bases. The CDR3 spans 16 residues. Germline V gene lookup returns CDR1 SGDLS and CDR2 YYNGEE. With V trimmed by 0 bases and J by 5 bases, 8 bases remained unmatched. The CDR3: CASSVALAGGKDTQYF. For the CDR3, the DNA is TGTGCCAGCAGCGTAGCGCTGGCAGGGGGCAAAGATACGCAGTATTTT.

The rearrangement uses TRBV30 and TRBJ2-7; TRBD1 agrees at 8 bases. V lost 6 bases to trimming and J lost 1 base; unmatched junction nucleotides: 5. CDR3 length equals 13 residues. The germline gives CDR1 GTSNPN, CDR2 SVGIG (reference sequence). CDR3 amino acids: CACPGTGSYEQYF. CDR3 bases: TGTGCCTGCCCCGGGACAGGTTCCTACGAGCAGTACTTC.